This passage covers 11 T cell receptor beta chains from one sample sequenced in a study of blood T cell repertoires in COVID-19. Repertoires were generated with immunoSEQ multiplex PCR, while TCRdb's copy carries only in-frame clones and drops some. The data hold tens of thousands of clones, with around 79% observed a single time. The sample taken for sequencing was peripheral blood. These receptor sequences come from a human donor in a cohort sampled during active COVID-19.

V gene TRBV13 combines with J gene TRBJ2-1; D might be TRBD2 (6 bases). Per germline, CDR1 PRHDT and CDR2 FYEKMQ (reference sequence). The germline V and J ends were trimmed by 5 bases and 8 bases, with 16 bases remaining between them. The CDR3 covers 14 residues. The CDR3 DNA reads TGTGCCAGCAGCCCCCTCGGGAGTCCCCATGAGCAGTTCTTC. Translated: CASSPLGSPHEQFF.

This sequence joins TRBV24-1 and TRBJ1-1; 7 positions match TRBD1. The junction had 8 bases not matched to a gene; V was cut back by 4 bases and J by 7 bases. The length of the CDR3 is 14 residues. CDR1 KGHDR and CDR2 SFDVKD come from the germline V gene. The CDR3 region has the DNA TGTGCCACCAGTGACCCGACAGGGACCCGTGAAGCTTTCTTT. Translation: CATSDPTGTREAFF.

This sequence joins TRBV10-3 and TRBJ1-1; TRBD1 is a possible D gene (5 bases). Trimming took off 2 bases at V and 3 bases at J, with 13 bases between the two ends. This CDR3 contains 15 residues. Germline V gives CDR1 ENHRY, CDR2 SYGVKD. CDR3 nucleotide sequence: TGTGCCATCAGTGAGAATGGGGGGGGTGACACTGAAGCTTTCTTT. Its protein is CAISENGGGDTEAFF.

CDR3 residues: CASSQQGTGELFF. The CDR3 nucleotides read TGTGCCAGCTCACAACAGGGAACCGGGGAGCTGTTTTTT. V usage is TRBV18 and J usage is TRBJ2-2; tentative D call: TRBD1 (6 bases). The germline V gene has CDR1 KGHSH and CDR2 LQKENI. There are 13 residues in the CDR3. Trimming took 4 bases from V and 5 from J, leaving 8 bases between them.

The chain combines TRBV5-1 with TRBJ2-4, with 11 bases fitting TRBD2. After removal of 3 bases from V and 6 bases from J, the junction contained 2 bases not matched to a gene. Germline-derived CDR1 and CDR2 are SGHRS and YFSETQ. This CDR3 has 14 residues. The CDR3, as DNA: TGCGCCAGCAGCTCCGGACTAGCGGGAAACATTCAGTACTTC. Amino acids: CASSSGLAGNIQYF.

V gene TRBV3-1 (or the pseudogene TRBV3-2) combines with J gene TRBJ2-4; 8 positions agree with TRBD2. The germline CDR1 and CDR2 sequences are LGHDT and YNNKEL (reference sequence). V shed 0 bases and J 3 bases; nucleotides not matched to a gene: 13. The CDR3 is made up of 19 amino acids. The CDR3 is CASSQDPAGVSWGKNIQYF. The CDR3 nucleotides read TGTGCCAGCAGCCAAGATCCAGCGGGAGTTTCCTGGGGCAAAAACATTCAGTACTTC.

The chain is built from TRBV18 and TRBJ1-3; no clear D. Germline lookup yields CDR1 KGHSH and CDR2 LQKENI. The CDR3 extends over 15 amino acids. V was trimmed by 6 bases and J by 1 base, leaving 13 bases between them. The CDR3 region has the DNA TGTGCCAGCTCGCCCGAAGGAGGGTCTGGAAACACCATATATTTT. This gives the protein CASSPEGGSGNTIYF. Variable domain in full (rest from reference TRBV18 and TRBJ1-3): NAGVMQNPRHLVRRRGQEARLRCSPMKGHSHVYWYRQLPEEGLKFMVYLQKENIIDESGMPKERFSAEFPKEGPSILRIQQVVRGDSAAYFCASSPEGGSGNTIYFGEGSWLTVV.

This chain uses TRBV6-5 with TRBJ2-7; 9 positions match TRBD1. Trimming cost V 5 bases and J 0 bases; bases outside gene matches: 5. Per germline, CDR1 MNHEY and CDR2 SVGAGI. The CDR3 runs to 15 residues. CDR3 DNA: TGTGCCAGCAGTCAGGGACAGGGCAGCTCCTACGAGCAGTACTTC. It specifies CASSQGQGSSYEQYF.

The chain couples TRBV15 to TRBJ1-1, with no clear D. The CDR3 sequence is 13 residues long. The germline V and J ends were trimmed by 3 bases and 5 bases, with 10 bases remaining between them. Germline V CDR1 and CDR2: LNHNV, YYDKDF (reference sequence). The CDR3 nucleotides are TGTGCCACCAGCAGGGAAACGGGGACTGAAGCTTTCTTT. It is translated as CATSRETGTEAFF.

The chain is built from TRBV13 and TRBJ2-7; D unresolved. V was trimmed by 3 bases and J by 4 bases, leaving 10 bases between them. This CDR3 has 13 residues. CDR1 and CDR2 from the germline V gene are PRHDT and FYEKMQ (reference sequence). CDR3 in DNA: TGTGCCAGCAGCTTGAGACTCGAGTACGAGCAGTACTTC. Its translation: CASSLRLEYEQYF.

The chain employs TRBV6-1 and TRBJ1-2, with TRBD1 identical over 8 bases. V lost 1 base and J lost 8; bases outside the gene matches: 3. CDR1 MNHNS and CDR2 SASEGT come from the germline V gene. The CDR3 runs to 13 residues. The CDR3 DNA is TGTGCCAGCAGTGAAGGGACAGGGCACGGCTACACCTTC. Protein product: CASSEGTGHGYTF.